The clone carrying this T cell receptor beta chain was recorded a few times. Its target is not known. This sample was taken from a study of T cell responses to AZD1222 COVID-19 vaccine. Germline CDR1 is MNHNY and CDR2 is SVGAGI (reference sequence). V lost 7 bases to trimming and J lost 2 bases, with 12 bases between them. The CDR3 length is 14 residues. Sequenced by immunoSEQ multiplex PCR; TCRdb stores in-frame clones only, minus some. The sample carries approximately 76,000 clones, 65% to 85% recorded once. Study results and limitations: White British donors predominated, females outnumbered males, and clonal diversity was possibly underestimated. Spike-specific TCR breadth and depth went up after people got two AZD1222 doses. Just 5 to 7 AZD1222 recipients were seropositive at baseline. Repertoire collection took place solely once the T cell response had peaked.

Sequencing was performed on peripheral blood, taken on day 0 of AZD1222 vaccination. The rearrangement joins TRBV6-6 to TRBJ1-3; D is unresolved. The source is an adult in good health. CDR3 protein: CASIRPGAGNTIYF. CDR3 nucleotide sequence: TGTGCCAGCATCCGCCCCGGGGCTGGAAACACCATATATTTT.